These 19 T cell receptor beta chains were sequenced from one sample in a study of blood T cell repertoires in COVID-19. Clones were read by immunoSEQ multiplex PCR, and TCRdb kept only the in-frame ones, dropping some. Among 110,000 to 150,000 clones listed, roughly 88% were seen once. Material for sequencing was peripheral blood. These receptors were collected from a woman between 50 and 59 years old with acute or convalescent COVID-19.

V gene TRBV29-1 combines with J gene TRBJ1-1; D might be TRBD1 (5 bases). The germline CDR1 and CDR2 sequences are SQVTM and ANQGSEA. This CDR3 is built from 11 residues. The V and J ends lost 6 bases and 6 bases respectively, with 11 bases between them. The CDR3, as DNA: TGCAGCGTCCCAGGGTACTCTGAAGCTTTCTTT. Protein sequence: CSVPGYSEAFF.

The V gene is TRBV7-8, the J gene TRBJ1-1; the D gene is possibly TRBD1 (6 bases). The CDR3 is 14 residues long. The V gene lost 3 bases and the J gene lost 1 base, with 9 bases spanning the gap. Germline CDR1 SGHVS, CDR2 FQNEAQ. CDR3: CASSLGAGNTEAFF. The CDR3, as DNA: TGTGCCAGCAGCTTGGGGGCCGGGAACACTGAAGCTTTCTTT.

CDR3 in amino acids: CAISDTRASNQPQHF. CDR3 DNA: TGTGCCATCAGTGATACCAGGGCGAGCAATCAGCCCCAGCATTTT. V and J are TRBV10-3 and TRBJ1-5, with D possibly TRBD1 on 5 matching bases. This CDR3 region has 15 residues. V was clipped by 3 bases and J by 1 base, with 10 bases between them. Germline V gene lookup returns CDR1 ENHRY and CDR2 SYGVKD.

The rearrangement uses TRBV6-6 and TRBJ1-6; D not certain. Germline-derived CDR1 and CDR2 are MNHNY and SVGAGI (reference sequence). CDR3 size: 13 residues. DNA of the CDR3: TGTGCTTACCGGAGCAGCTTCAATTCACCCCTCCACTTT. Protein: CAYRSSFNSPLHF.

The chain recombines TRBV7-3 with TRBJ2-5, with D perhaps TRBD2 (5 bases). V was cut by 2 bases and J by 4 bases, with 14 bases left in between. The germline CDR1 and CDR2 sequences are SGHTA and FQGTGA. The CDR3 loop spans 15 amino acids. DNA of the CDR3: TGTGCCAGCAGCTTATCGCCCGGGAAGGTAGAGACCCAGTACTTC. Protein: CASSLSPGKVETQYF.

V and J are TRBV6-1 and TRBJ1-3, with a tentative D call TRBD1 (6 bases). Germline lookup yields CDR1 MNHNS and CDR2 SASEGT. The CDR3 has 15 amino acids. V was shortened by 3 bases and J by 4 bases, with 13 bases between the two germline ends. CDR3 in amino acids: CASSDRTGQGNTIYF. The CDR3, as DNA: TGTGCCAGCAGTGACAGGACGGGACAAGGAAACACCATATATTTT.

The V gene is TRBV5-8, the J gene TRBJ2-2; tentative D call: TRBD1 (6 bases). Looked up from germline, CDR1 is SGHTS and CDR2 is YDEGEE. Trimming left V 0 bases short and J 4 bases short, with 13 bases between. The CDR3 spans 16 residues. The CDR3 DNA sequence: TGTGCCAGCAGCTTGGAGGACAGAGTGTTCACCGGGGAGCTGTTTTTT. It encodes CASSLEDRVFTGELFF.

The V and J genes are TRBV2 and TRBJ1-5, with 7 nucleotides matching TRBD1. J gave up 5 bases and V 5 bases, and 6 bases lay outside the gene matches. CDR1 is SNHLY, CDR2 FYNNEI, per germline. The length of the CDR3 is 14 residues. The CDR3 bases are TGTGCCAGCAGTCCCGGGACAGACTATCAGCCCCAGCATTTT. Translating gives CASSPGTDYQPQHF.

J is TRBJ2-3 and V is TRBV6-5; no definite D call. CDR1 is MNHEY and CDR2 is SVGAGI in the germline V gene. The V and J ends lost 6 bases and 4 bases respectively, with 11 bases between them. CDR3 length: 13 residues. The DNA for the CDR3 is TGTGCCAGCAGCCGAACACCCGCAGATACGCAGTATTTT. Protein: CASSRTPADTQYF.

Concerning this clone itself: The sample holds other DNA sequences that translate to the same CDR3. In nucleotides, the CDR3 is TGTGCCAGCAGCTTGGGACAGGGAGATCAGCCCCAGCATTTT. Translated, it gives CASSLGQGDQPQHF. The chain is built from TRBV7-9 and TRBJ1-5; TRBD1 matches 9 bases. V trimming: 3 bases; J trimming: 5 bases; junction bases outside the gene matches: 2. Germline V CDR1 and CDR2: SEHNR, FQNEAQ (reference sequence). This CDR3 spans 14 amino acids.

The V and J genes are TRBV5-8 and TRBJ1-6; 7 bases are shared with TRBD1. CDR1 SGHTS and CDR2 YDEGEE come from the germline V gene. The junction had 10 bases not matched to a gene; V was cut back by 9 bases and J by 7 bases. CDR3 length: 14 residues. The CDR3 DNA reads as TGTGCCACTAGTCGACAGGGTGTAAATTCACCCCTCCACTTT. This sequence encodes CATSRQGVNSPLHF.

The DNA for the CDR3 is TGTGCCAGCAGTGCGGTAAGCTCCTACAATGAGCAGTTCTTC. Translated: CASSAVSSYNEQFF. J is TRBJ2-1 and V is TRBV2; D remains unclear. Germline V gene lookup returns CDR1 SNHLY and CDR2 FYNNEI. This CDR3 is built from 14 residues. The germline V and J ends were trimmed by 4 bases and 0 bases, with 7 bases remaining between them.

The CDR3 DNA follows: TGTGCCAGCAGCTTAGATGGCCAGGGCTACAATGAGCAGTTCTTC. It is translated as CASSLDGQGYNEQFF. The chain couples TRBV11-3 to TRBJ2-1; D may be TRBD1 (5 bases). The V end was cut by 0 bases, the J end by 3 bases, with 9 bases between. CDR1 SGHNT and CDR2 YENEEA come from the germline V gene. This CDR3 has 15 amino acids. Full variable domain (outside the CDR3, taken from reference TRBV11-3 and TRBJ2-1): EAGVVQSPRYKIIEKKQPVAFWCNPISGHNTLYWYLQNLGQGPELLIRYENEEAVDDSQLPKDRFSAERLKGVDSTLKIQPAELGDSAVYLCASSLDGQGYNEQFFGPGTRLTVL.

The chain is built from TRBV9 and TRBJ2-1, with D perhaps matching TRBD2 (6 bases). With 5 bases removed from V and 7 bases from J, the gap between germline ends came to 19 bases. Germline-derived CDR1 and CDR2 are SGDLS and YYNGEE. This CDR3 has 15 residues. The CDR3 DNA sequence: TGTGCCAGCAGTCGCGGGGTAGGAGTCGGGAATGAGCAGTTCTTC. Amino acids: CASSRGVGVGNEQFF.

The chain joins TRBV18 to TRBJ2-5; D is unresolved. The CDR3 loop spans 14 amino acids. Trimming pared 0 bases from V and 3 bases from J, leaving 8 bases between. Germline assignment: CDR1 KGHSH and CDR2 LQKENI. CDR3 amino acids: CASSPPSVKETQYF. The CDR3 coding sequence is TGTGCCAGCTCACCACCCTCGGTTAAAGAGACCCAGTACTTC.

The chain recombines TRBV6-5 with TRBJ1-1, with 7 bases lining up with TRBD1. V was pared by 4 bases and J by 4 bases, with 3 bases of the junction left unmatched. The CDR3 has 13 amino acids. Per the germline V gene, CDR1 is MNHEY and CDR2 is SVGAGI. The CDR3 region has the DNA TGTGCCAGCAGTTCTAGACAGGGCACTGAAGCTTTCTTT. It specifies CASSSRQGTEAFF.

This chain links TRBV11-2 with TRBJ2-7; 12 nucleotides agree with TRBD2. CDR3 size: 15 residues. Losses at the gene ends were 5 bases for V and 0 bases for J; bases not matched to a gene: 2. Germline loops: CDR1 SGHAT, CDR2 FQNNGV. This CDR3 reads CASSQTSGSSYEQYF. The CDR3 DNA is TGTGCCAGCAGCCAGACTAGCGGGAGCTCCTACGAGCAGTACTTC.

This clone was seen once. In DNA, the CDR3 is TGTGCCAGCAGTACCACCGGGACAGTGACCTACGAGCAGTACTTC. Translated: CASSTTGTVTYEQYF. The chain recombines TRBV6-5 with TRBJ2-7, with 7 bases matching TRBD1. This CDR3 has 15 residues. With V trimmed by 5 bases and J by 2 bases, 9 bases remained unmatched. From germline, CDR1 is MNHEY and CDR2 SVGAGI.

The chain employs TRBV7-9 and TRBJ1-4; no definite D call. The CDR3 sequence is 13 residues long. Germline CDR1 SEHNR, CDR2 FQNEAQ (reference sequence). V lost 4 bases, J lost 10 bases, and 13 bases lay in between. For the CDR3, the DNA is TGTGCCAGCAGCTCGAACTTGGAGGGAAAACTGTTTTTT. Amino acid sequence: CASSSNLEGKLFF.